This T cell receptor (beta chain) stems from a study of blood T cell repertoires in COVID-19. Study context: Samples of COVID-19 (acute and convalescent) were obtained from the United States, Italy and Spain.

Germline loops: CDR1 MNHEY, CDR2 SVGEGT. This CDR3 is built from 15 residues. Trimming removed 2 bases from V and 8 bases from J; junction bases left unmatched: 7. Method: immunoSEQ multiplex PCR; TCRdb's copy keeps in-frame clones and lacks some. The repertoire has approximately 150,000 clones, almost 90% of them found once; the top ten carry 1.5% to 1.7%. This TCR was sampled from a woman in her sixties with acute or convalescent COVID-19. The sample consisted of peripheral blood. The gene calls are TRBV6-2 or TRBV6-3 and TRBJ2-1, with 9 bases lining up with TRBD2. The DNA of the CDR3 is TGTGCCAGCAGTTACCTGGCGGGGGGGCCCCATGAGCAGTTCTTC. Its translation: CASSYLAGGPHEQFF.